These T cell receptor beta chains were read from a single sample in a study of cytomegalovirus exposure and HLA in healthy donors. The assay was immunoSEQ multiplex PCR, and TCRdb's table has in-frame clones only and misses some. The sample lists more than 200,000 clones; 90% were seen once. Sequencing was done on a sample of PBMCs. These receptor sequences come from a woman under 40 in good health and CMV-seronegative. CDR3s include the opening cysteine and the closing phenylalanine or tryptophan. The D gene is left open where the match is weak. Size values are once, few and many counts, or a class for expanded clones, and some rows have none.

J	size	D	V	CDR3	DNA
TRBJ2-2	NA	TRBD2	TRBV9	CASSVPLARGEGELFF	TGTGCCAGCAGCGTACCCCTCGCGCGGGGGGAGGGGGAGCTGTTTTTT
TRBJ2-5	NA	NA	TRBV5-1	CASSLDQQHQETQYF	TGCGCCAGCAGCTTGGATCAGCAGCATCAAGAGACCCAGTACTTC
TRBJ2-7	NA	NA	TRBV11-2	CASSDAGGPRYEQYF	TGTGCCAGCAGCGATGCAGGAGGCCCGCGATACGAGCAGTACTTC
TRBJ2-7	NA	NA	TRBV13	CASSSRAYEQYF	TGTGCCAGCAGCTCCCGGGCCTACGAGCAGTACTTC
TRBJ2-1	NA	NA	TRBV27	CASSFSPENEQFF	TGTGCCAGCAGTTTTAGCCCCGAGAATGAGCAGTTCTTC
TRBJ2-1	NA	TRBD1	TRBV5-1	CASTKNRGYNEQFF	TGCGCCAGCACAAAAAACAGGGGCTACAATGAGCAGTTCTTC
TRBJ1-3	NA	NA	TRBV9	CASSPLVGETGNTIYF	TGTGCCAGCAGCCCCCTAGTAGGGGAAACTGGAAACACCATATATTTT
TRBJ1-1	NA	NA	TRBV27	CASSLLGANTEAFF	TGTGCCAGCAGTTTATTAGGGGCGAACACTGAAGCTTTCTTT
TRBJ2-7	once	NA	TRBV2	CASSYGGSSYEQYF	TGTGCCAGCAGCTATGGCGGAAGCTCCTACGAGCAGTACTTC
TRBJ2-5	NA	NA	TRBV5-1	CASSLGDGWQETQYF	TGCGCCAGCAGCTTAGGGGATGGTTGGCAAGAGACCCAGTACTTC
TRBJ1-1	NA	NA	TRBV13	CASSLGEMNTEAFF	TGTGCCAGCAGCTTAGGGGAAATGAACACTGAAGCTTTCTTT
TRBJ2-2	once	TRBD2	TRBV7-3	CASSLTGVAGDTGELFF	TGTGCCAGCAGCTTAACAGGGGTCGCGGGGGACACCGGGGAGCTGTTTTTT
TRBJ2-2	NA	NA	TRBV5-6	CASSLAGGNTGELFF	TGTGCCAGCAGCTTGGCCGGGGGGAACACCGGGGAGCTGTTTTTT
TRBJ2-7	once	TRBD1	TRBV2	CASSGDRGRSYEQYF	TGTGCCAGCAGTGGGGACAGGGGAAGGTCCTACGAGCAGTACTTC
TRBJ2-4	NA	NA	TRBV9	CASRDIQYF	TGTGCGAGCAGGGACATTCAGTACTTC
TRBJ2-7	NA	TRBD2	TRBV19	CASSIALGLVYEQYF	TGTGCCAGTAGTATAGCTCTTGGACTAGTCTACGAGCAGTACTTC
TRBJ2-2	few	NA	TRBV5-4	CASSAGTPRTGELFF	TGTGCCAGCAGCGCCGGGACCCCGAGGACCGGGGAGCTGTTTTTT
TRBJ2-5	NA	NA	TRBV5-4	CASSLVTDSEGYQETQYF	TGTGCCAGCAGCTTGGTGACCGACAGCGAGGGGTACCAAGAGACCCAGTACTTC
TRBJ1-2	once	TRBD1	TRBV15	CATSRESTGGGLYGYTF	TGTGCCACCAGCAGAGAGTCGACAGGGGGCGGATTATATGGCTACACCTTC
TRBJ2-7	NA	NA	TRBV5-1	CASSPRVSYEQYF	TGCGCCAGCAGCCCGAGGGTTTCCTACGAGCAGTACTTC
TRBJ2-1	NA	TRBD2	TRBV4-1	CASSQAWASGRINEQFF	TGCGCCAGCAGCCAAGCTTGGGCTAGCGGGAGAATCAATGAGCAGTTCTTC
TRBJ1-1	NA	NA	TRBV28	CASTEHSSNTEAFF	TGTGCCAGCACCGAGCACAGCTCGAACACTGAAGCTTTCTTT
TRBJ2-1	NA	TRBD2	TRBV11-1	CASSLAGTSPGEQFF	TGTGCCAGCAGCTTAGCGGGGACTAGCCCTGGTGAGCAGTTCTTC
TRBJ2-2	NA	NA	TRBV6-5	CASSYRSGNTGELFF	TGTGCCAGCAGTTACCGTAGCGGGAACACCGGGGAGCTGTTTTTT
TRBJ2-7	NA	NA	TRBV30	CAWSEGGYEQYF	TGTGCCTGGAGTGAGGGCGGGTACGAGCAGTACTTC
TRBJ2-2	NA	NA	TRBV6-4	CASSAGSRTGELFF	TGTGCCAGCAGTGCCGGGAGCCGCACCGGGGAGCTGTTTTTT
TRBJ2-2	NA	TRBD1	TRBV5-1	CASSFLPRDRDTGELFF	TGCGCCAGCAGCTTCCTACCCCGGGACAGGGACACCGGGGAGCTGTTTTTT